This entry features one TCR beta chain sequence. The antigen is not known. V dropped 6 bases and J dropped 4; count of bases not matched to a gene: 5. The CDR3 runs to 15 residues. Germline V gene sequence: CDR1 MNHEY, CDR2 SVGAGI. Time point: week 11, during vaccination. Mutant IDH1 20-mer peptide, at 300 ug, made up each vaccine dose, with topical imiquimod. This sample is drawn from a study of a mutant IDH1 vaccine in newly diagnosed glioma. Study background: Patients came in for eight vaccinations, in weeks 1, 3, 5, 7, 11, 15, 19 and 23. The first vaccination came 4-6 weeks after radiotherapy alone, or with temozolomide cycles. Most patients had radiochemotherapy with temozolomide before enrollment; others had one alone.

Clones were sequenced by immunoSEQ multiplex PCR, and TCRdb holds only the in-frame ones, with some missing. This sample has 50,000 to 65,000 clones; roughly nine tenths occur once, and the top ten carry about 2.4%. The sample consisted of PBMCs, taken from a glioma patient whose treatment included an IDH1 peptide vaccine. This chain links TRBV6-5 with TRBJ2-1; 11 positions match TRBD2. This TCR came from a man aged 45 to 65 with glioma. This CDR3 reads CASRRGTSGYNEQFF. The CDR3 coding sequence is TGTGCCAGCAGACGCGGGACTAGCGGTTACAATGAGCAGTTCTTC.